The text below deals with one TCR beta chain. The source of the sample is a study of blood T cell repertoires in COVID-19. About the study: From T cells, B-cell-depleted T cells, or PBMCs came the material, which was cDNA or gDNA.

V lost 3 bases to trimming and J lost 4 bases, with 10 bases between them. CDR1 and CDR2 from the germline V gene are SEHNR and FQNEAQ (reference sequence). The CDR3 covers 14 residues. Methods used by the authors: Quantification of nucleated cells was approximated via reference gene primer amplification. Libraries were prepared by immunoSEQ multiplex PCR; TCRdb keeps only in-frame clonotypes and omits some of them. The V and J calls and the clone size are those of that table, but D and trimming were determined from the DNA. Among 380,000 or so clones, roughly 90% were seen once, and the ten largest hold around 1.2%.

What was sequenced was peripheral blood. The genes are TRBV7-9 and TRBJ1-3; D possibly corresponds to TRBD1 (5 bases). The sequence came from a man aged 35-49 years with acute or convalescent COVID-19. Here the CDR3 reads CASSFRAAGNTIYF. Here the CDR3 DNA reads TGTGCCAGCAGCTTCAGGGCCGCGGGAAACACCATATATTTT.